The 28 T cell receptor beta chains listed next were all sequenced from one sample in a study of regulatory T cells in long-lasting Graves disease. Described time point: newly diagnosed GD, antithyroid drugs for less than 3 months. PBMC-derived RNA was used for the TCR library. To make TCR beta libraries, researchers used iRepertoire HTBI primers and Arm-PCR of CDR3 regions. TCRdb used MiXCR to reprocess the multiplex PCR reads, holding one entry per CDR3 protein. The repertoire holds some 320,000 distinct CDR3 sequences, with 18% as singletons. The sequencing here drew on peripheral blood mononuclear cells (PBMCs), taken at new diagnosis, from a patient treated with antithyroid drugs. The receptors derive from a female donor with Graves disease.

This clonotype was seen ten or more times. This chain links TRBV5-1 with TRBJ2-7; 9 nucleotides agree with TRBD1. The length of the CDR3 is 14 residues. V lost 4 bases and J lost 5; bases outside the gene matches: 7. Germline V gene data show CDR1 as SGHRS and CDR2 as YFSETQ. The CDR3 is CASSPDRGSDEQYF. CDR3 bases: TGCGCCAGCAGCCCGGACAGGGGAAGCGACGAGCAGTACTTC.

This clonotype was found many times. CDR3 bases: TGTGCCAGCACCATTAGGGGACTAGAGGCGAACAATGAGCAGTTCTTC. It translates to CASTIRGLEANNEQFF. J is TRBJ2-1 and V is TRBV2, with TRBD2 matching over 8 bases. The junction had 13 bases not matched to a gene; V was cut back by 7 bases and J by 5 bases. CDR3 length: 16 residues. Germline values: CDR1 SNHLY, CDR2 FYNNEI.

This clonotype came up many times. The V call is TRBV27, the J call TRBJ1-1; TRBD1 matches 8 bases. The germline V gene encodes CDR1 MNHEY and CDR2 SMNVEV (reference sequence). CDR3 length: 14 amino acids. V gave up 6 bases and J gave up 3 bases; unmatched junction bases: 6. This CDR3 is CASSQTGEDTEAFF. CDR3 nucleotides: TGTGCCAGCAGCCAGACAGGGGAGGACACTGAAGCTTTCTTT.

V gene TRBV12-3 or TRBV12-4 combines with J gene TRBJ2-3; D not certain. The V end lost 6 bases, the J end lost 4 bases, and 8 bases lay between the germline ends. This CDR3 contains 12 residues. CDR3 in amino acids: CASSRSPDTQYF. In DNA, the CDR3 is TGTGCCAGCAGCCGGTCCCCAGATACGCAGTATTTT.

This clonotype was counted at least ten times. The chain has TRBV15 and TRBJ1-3; 7 bases agree with TRBD1. The CDR3 consists of 13 residues. Germline V lookup: CDR1 LNHNV, CDR2 YYDKDF (reference sequence). V was pared by 5 bases and J by 10 bases, with 8 bases of the junction left unmatched. In DNA, the CDR3 is TGTGCCACCAGCGGCGGACAGGCCGCTACCATATATTTT. Its translation is CATSGGQAATIYF.

The table lists this clonotype with many counts. The chain has TRBV10-3 and TRBJ1-1; tentative D call: TRBD1 (6 bases). Germline assignment: CDR1 ENHRY and CDR2 SYGVKD. Trimming removed 3 bases at V and 6 bases at J, with 14 bases between. CDR3 size: 14 residues. The CDR3 DNA sequence: TGTGCCATCAGTGACCTAACAGGGTTAGCTGAAGCTTTCTTT. It yields the protein CAISDLTGLAEAFF.

As regards this clonotype: Compared with germline, one end of the junction differs, possibly owing to a read error. The chain employs TRBV5-1 and TRBJ2-1, with D possibly TRBD2 on 6 matching bases. The CDR3 runs to 15 residues. Germline V lookup: CDR1 SGHRS, CDR2 YFSETQ. The CDR3 nucleotides are TGCGCCAGCAGCTTGGATCCGCGGGGCTACAATGAGCAGCTCTTC. Translated: CASSLDPRGYNEQLF.

Ten or more counts support this clonotype. The V gene is TRBV12-3 or TRBV12-4, the J gene TRBJ2-1, with D uncertain. The CDR3 has 17 amino acids. V was trimmed by 7 bases and J by 3 bases, leaving 22 bases between them. The CDR3 loop reads CASTTPTALGRYNEQFF. In DNA form, the CDR3 reads TGTGCCAGCACAACCCCCACAGCCCTTGGCCGCTACAATGAGCAGTTCTTC.

With regard to this clonotype: Given a much more abundant clone one base away, this may be a read error. V and J are TRBV11-3 and TRBJ2-1, with TRBD2 matching 13 bases. V was pared by 2 bases and J by 9 bases, with 1 base of the junction left unmatched. This CDR3 spans 14 amino acids. The germline V gene encodes CDR1 SGHNT and CDR2 YENEEA. The CDR3 spells CASSLRLAGGEQFF. CDR3 coding DNA: TGTGCCAGCAGCTTAAGACTAGCGGGAGGTGAGCAGTTCTTC.

This clonotype was seen at least ten times. The V and J genes are TRBV2 and TRBJ2-7, with 13 bases aligning to TRBD2. Germline CDR1 and CDR2: SNHLY and FYNNEI. The CDR3 contains 14 residues. The V gene end was trimmed by 5 bases and the J gene end by 5 bases; junction bases not matched to a gene: 3. For the CDR3, the DNA is TGTGCCAGCAGTCCAGGACTAGCGGGAGACGAGCAGTACTTC. As protein: CASSPGLAGDEQYF.

The rearrangement links TRBV24-1 to TRBJ2-3; 9 bases fit TRBD1. The germline CDR1 and CDR2 sequences are KGHDR and SFDVKD. This CDR3 spans 16 amino acids. With 2 bases clipped from V and 4 bases from J, the junction kept 6 bases outside the gene matches. Here the CDR3 DNA reads TGTGCCACCAGTGATTATCGGGACAGGGCCCCAGATACGCAGTATTTT. This encodes CATSDYRDRAPDTQYF.

This clonotype was seen a few times. This rearrangement joins TRBV19 to TRBJ1-2, with TRBD1 identical over 7 bases. Germline loops: CDR1 LNHDA, CDR2 SQIVND (reference sequence). J gave up 8 bases and V 4 bases, and 7 bases lay outside the gene matches. CDR3 length: 13 amino acids. The DNA for the CDR3 is TGTGCCAGTAGTAGGGGGACAGAAGAGGGCTACACCTTC. Translation: CASSRGTEEGYTF.

This clonotype has just a few counts. The chain combines TRBV28 with TRBJ1-6; D is unclear. Germline V gene sequence: CDR1 MDHEN, CDR2 SYDVKM. The CDR3 is made up of 15 amino acids. Trimming pared 6 bases from V and 9 bases from J, leaving 18 bases between. The CDR3 reads CASSPGAHRGSPLHF. The CDR3 DNA sequence: TGTGCCAGCAGCCCGGGTGCCCATCGGGGTTCACCCCTCCACTTT.

This clonotype was found many times. V usage is TRBV4-1 and J usage is TRBJ2-7; D is unresolved. Germline CDR1 and CDR2: MGHRA and YSYEKL. This CDR3 is built from 15 residues. V was clipped by 2 bases and J by 0 bases, with 11 bases between them. The CDR3 DNA reads as TGCGCCAGCAGCCAACTTGGTAGCCCCTCCTACGAGCAGTACTTC. This gives the protein CASSQLGSPSYEQYF.

This clonotype was picked up many times. This chain links TRBV5-1 with TRBJ2-7; 7 positions match TRBD1. The CDR3 totals 15 residues. The ends lost 0 bases at V and 1 base at J; junction bases unmatched: 4. CDR1 SGHRS and CDR2 YFSETQ come from the germline V gene. CDR3 region: CASSLEQGWSYEQYF. The CDR3 coding sequence is TGCGCCAGCAGCTTGGAACAGGGGTGGTCCTACGAGCAGTACTTC.

This clonotype appeared many times. V gene TRBV28 combines with J gene TRBJ2-5; D not resolved. The CDR3 covers 17 residues. The ends were cut back, 2 bases at V and 1 base at J, with 17 bases in the middle. CDR1 and CDR2 (germline): MDHEN, SYDVKM. The CDR3 sequence is CASSLASELLPQETQYF. The CDR3 bases are TGTGCCAGCAGTTTAGCTTCGGAACTTCTGCCCCAAGAGACCCAGTACTTC.

V gene TRBV19 combines with J gene TRBJ2-5; TRBD1 matches at 7 bases. After removal of 6 bases from V and 5 bases from J, the junction contained 12 bases not matched to a gene. Germline loops: CDR1 LNHDA, CDR2 SQIVND (reference sequence). This CDR3 contains 15 residues. CDR3 bases: TGTGCCAGTAGGACCGGGACAGCCCTCCGGGAGACCCAGTACTTC. Translated: CASRTGTALRETQYF. Full variable domain (outside the CDR3, taken from reference TRBV19 and TRBJ2-5): DGGITQSPKYLFRKEGQNVTLSCEQNLNHDAMYWYRQDPGQGLRLIYYSQIVNDFQKGDIAEGYSVSREKKESFPLTVTSAQKNPTAFYLCASRTGTALRETQYFGPGTRLLVL.

This clonotype was found a few times. The chain carries TRBV28 and TRBJ1-2, with D possibly being TRBD1 (5 bases). The germline CDR1 and CDR2 sequences are MDHEN and SYDVKM. Trimming removed 6 bases from V and 8 bases from J, with 13 bases in between. The CDR3 loop spans 12 amino acids. CDR3 DNA sequence: TGTGCCAGCAGCGGGACCCTGAGGGGCTACACCTTC. Translation gives CASSGTLRGYTF.

There are many counts of this clonotype. The rearrangement links TRBV11-2 to TRBJ1-2, with D possibly being TRBD1 (6 bases). The CDR3 extends over 14 amino acids. Germline-derived CDR1 and CDR2 are SGHAT and FQNNGV. Trimming removed 3 bases from V and 4 bases from J, with 12 bases in between. The CDR3 nucleotides read TGTGCCAGCAGCTTGCCCGGGACAACCTATGGCTACACCTTC. As protein: CASSLPGTTYGYTF.

In its sample, this clonotype was seen a few times. The V and J genes are TRBV28 and TRBJ2-3; perhaps TRBD1 as D (5 bases). Germline lookup yields CDR1 MDHEN and CDR2 SYDVKM. V dropped 3 bases and J dropped 0 bases, with 7 bases sitting between them. The CDR3 consists of 14 residues. CDR3 protein: CASSFDSSTDTQYF. DNA for the CDR3: TGTGCCAGCAGTTTTGACAGTAGCACAGATACGCAGTATTTT.

V is TRBV7-3 and J is TRBJ1-2, with TRBD1 matching 7 bases. CDR1 SGHTA and CDR2 FQGTGA come from the germline V gene. This CDR3 spans 15 amino acids. V shed 2 bases and J 1 base; nucleotides not matched to a gene: 4. The CDR3 DNA reads TGTGCCAGCAGCTTAGATCAGGGGGGTAACTATGGCTACACCTTC. It yields the protein CASSLDQGGNYGYTF.

The V call is TRBV7-2, the J call TRBJ2-5, with 7 nucleotides matching TRBD1. The CDR3 is 13 amino acids. Germline CDR1 and CDR2: SGHTA and FQGNSA. The junction had 7 bases not matched to a gene; V was cut back by 8 bases and J by 4 bases. CDR3 residues: CASARTGRETQYF. In nucleotides, the CDR3 is TGTGCCAGCGCGAGGACAGGTCGAGAGACCCAGTACTTC.

To note about this clonotype: A much bigger clone sits one base away, suggesting this may be a read error. V is TRBV6-2 or TRBV6-3 and J is TRBJ2-5; TRBD2 is a possible D gene (5 bases). The CDR3 is 13 residues long. Germline V gives CDR1 MNHEY, CDR2 SVGEGT. The CDR3 protein is CTSSEIREETQYF. CDR3 in DNA: TGTACCAGCAGTGAAATTAGGGAGGAGACCCAGTACTTC.

This clonotype was detected ten times or more. The chain uses TRBV27 and TRBJ2-7, with 9 positions matching TRBD2. Germline CDR1 MNHEY, CDR2 SMNVEV (reference sequence). The CDR3 loop spans 15 amino acids. V lost 5 bases and J lost 3; bases outside the gene matches: 8. CDR3 nucleotides: TGTGCCAGCAGTATTAGTCTAGCGGGGTTCTACGAGCAGTACTTC. It encodes CASSISLAGFYEQYF.

This clonotype occurred many times. CDR3 sequence reads: CASSPSIGYSGELFF. In DNA, the CDR3 is TGTGCCAGCTCACCATCGATCGGATACAGCGGGGAGCTGTTTTTT. The gene calls are TRBV18 and TRBJ2-2, with D unclear. This CDR3 is built from 15 residues. Trimming took 2 bases from V and 7 from J, leaving 14 bases between them. Germline V gene lookup returns CDR1 KGHSH and CDR2 LQKENI.

This clonotype was picked up one time. The chain employs TRBV2 and TRBJ2-3; 10 bases line up with TRBD1. The CDR3 sequence is 16 residues long. Germline trimming cut 6 bases from V and 0 bases from J; bases unmatched to any gene: 6. The V gene's germline CDR1 is SNHLY and CDR2 FYNNEI. The CDR3 region is CASRPDRGRSTDTQYF. The CDR3 DNA sequence: TGTGCCAGCAGACCAGACAGGGGGCGGAGCACAGATACGCAGTATTTT.

This clonotype was counted only a few times. V usage is TRBV7-9 and J usage is TRBJ1-1, with D possibly TRBD1 on 6 matching bases. Germline CDR1 is SEHNR and CDR2 is FQNEAQ (reference sequence). The V and J ends lost 0 bases and 7 bases respectively, with 15 bases between them. The CDR3 covers 15 residues. In DNA, the CDR3 is TGTGCCAGCAGCTTAGCGGGGGGCGCCTCGAGTGAAGCTTTCTTT. Protein: CASSLAGGASSEAFF.

Here the CDR3 DNA reads TGTGCCAGCACTCGGGAGGGGCAAGGAACCTACGAGCAGTACTTC. This sequence encodes CASTREGQGTYEQYF. The V gene is TRBV6-1, the J gene TRBJ2-7; 8 bases match TRBD2. This CDR3 has 15 amino acids. After removal of 7 bases from V and 2 bases from J, the junction contained 10 bases not matched to a gene. Germline CDR1 reads MNHNS; CDR2 reads SASEGT.